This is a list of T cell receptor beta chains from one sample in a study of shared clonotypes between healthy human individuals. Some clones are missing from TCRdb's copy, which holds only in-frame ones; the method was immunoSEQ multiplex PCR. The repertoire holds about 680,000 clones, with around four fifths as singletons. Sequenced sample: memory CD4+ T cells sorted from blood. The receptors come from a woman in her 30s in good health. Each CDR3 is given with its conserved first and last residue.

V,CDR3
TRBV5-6,CASSLGNRGSTEAFF
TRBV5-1,CASSAKLQGHEQYF
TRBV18,CASSPDRVGTGELFF
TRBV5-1,CASSGGTQETQYF
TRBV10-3,CAISLRGDNQPQHF
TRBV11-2,CASSSPTRAGRNEQFF
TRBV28,CASIRQGESYEQYF
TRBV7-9,CASSSSKPDRRFNEQFF
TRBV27,CASGGTSGNYEQYF
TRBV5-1,CASSLDPGPSSGNTIYF
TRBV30,CAWSVHQHYQPQHF
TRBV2,CASREDMSSYNEQFF
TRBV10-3,CAISDGLAEEQYF
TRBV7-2,CASSGRWETQYF
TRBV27,CASSLRTGRKNIQYF
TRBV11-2,CASSLGLAGLRSYNEQFF
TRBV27,CASSLSKGLAGANEQFF
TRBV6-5,CASIKPQGAGEAFF
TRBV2,CASRTANTEAFF
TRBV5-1,CASSLGLAGGRTDTQYF
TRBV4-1,CASSHGLVREAANEQFF
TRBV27,CASSRGTSGNNEQFF
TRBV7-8,CASSLLRTANTGELFF
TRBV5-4,CASSLTGNEQFF
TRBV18,CASSPGTGAGVYNEQFF
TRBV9,CASSVDWGGYEQYF
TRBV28,CASSWTSRGTAFNYGYTF
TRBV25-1,CASSDAAGTPTYEQYF
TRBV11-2,CASSLVGGIPLFF
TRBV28,CASSTQGQGGGRYRTDYTQYF
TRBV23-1,CASSQEPRKRESSYEQYF
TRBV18,CASSNRDTGSTEAFF
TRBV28,CASSLTPNTGANVLTF
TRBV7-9,CASSLKGATNEKLFF
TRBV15,CATSRDYDQKGQPQHF
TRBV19,CASSVLSDLTDTQYF
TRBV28,CASTQTPNGAFF
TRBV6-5,CASSPARTDTQYF
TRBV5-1,CASSLRQGASAGELFF
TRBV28,CASSPTYLWTGNQEKLFF
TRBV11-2,CASSLGGAFTDTQYF
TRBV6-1,CASRPGQGDNEKLFF
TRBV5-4,CASSLWVLNTEAFF
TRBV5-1,CASSTADRGQETQYF
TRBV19,CASSMMEAGATQYF
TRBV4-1,CASSQFASGTTDTQYF
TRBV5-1,CASSPLGRGTDTGELFF
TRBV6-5,CASRDTGGSGEQFF
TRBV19,CASGAGTNAYGELFF
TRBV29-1,CSVELREVLYNEQFF
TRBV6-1,CASSESVYLGVYF
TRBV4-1,CASSQESQGYGYTF
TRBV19,CASSILAGGLYNEQFF
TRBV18,CASSSTYSGATDTQYF
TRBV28,CASRTGTGGKGYTF
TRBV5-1,CASSLNGDTDQPQHF
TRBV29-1,CSVEEFPGQGASTGELFF
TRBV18,CASSLGPIRMDEQYF
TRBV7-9,CASSLTLVRETQYF
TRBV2,CASSEWVGGSTEAFF